The table lists the clone carrying this T cell receptor (beta chain) with many counts. Antigen: not known. These data belong to a study of T cell repertoires in cytomegalovirus infection. In the study overall: A matching HLA type, together with CMV infection, was signaled by public TCR beta signatures.

This CDR3 spans 13 amino acids. The germline V gene has CDR1 SGHTA and CDR2 FQGTGA. The V gene lost 5 bases and the J gene lost 6 bases, with 11 bases spanning the gap. TCRdb used MiXCR to reprocess the reads, holding one entry per CDR3 protein. The table shows approximately 220,000 distinct CDR3 sequences, with approximately 38% occurring only once. Study-wide points: Cumulated frequencies of public TCR beta families served to identify carriers of CMV plus the relevant HLA. Clonotypes of TCR beta that were HLA-C-restricted and CMV-specific dominated the ex vivo response.

This sample comprised CD8+ T cells from cultured PBMCs, obtained from culture after CMV antigen stimulation. The chain is built from TRBV7-3 and TRBJ2-4, with no clear D. The receptor's source is a human donor in good health (CMV status not recorded). Some clones in this sample may be carry-over from other donors' samples. CDR3 in DNA: TGTGCCAGCAGCGCAGACACTACAAACATTCAGTACTTC. Protein sequence: CASSADTTNIQYF.